This section outlines one TCR beta chain sequence together with its context. The sample is drawn from a study of cytomegalovirus exposure and HLA in healthy donors. A multiplex PCR was run with 60 Vbeta primers and 13 Jbeta primers. Measured with immunoSEQ multiplex PCR; TCRdb has only the in-frame clones, and not every one. The profile shows about 110,000 clones, 70% to 75% of them singletons. The germline CDR1 and CDR2 sequences are ENHRY and SYGVKD. V dropped 0 bases and J dropped 3; count of bases not matched to a gene: 4. This CDR3 comprises 15 residues. This TCR was recovered from a female donor in good health and CMV-seronegative. The rearrangement uses TRBV10-3 and TRBJ2-5; TRBD1 matches 7 bases. Sequencing was performed on PBMCs. Here the CDR3 reads CAISESGTAKETQYF. CDR3 DNA sequence: TGTGCCATCAGTGAGTCAGGGACAGCCAAAGAGACCCAGTACTTC.